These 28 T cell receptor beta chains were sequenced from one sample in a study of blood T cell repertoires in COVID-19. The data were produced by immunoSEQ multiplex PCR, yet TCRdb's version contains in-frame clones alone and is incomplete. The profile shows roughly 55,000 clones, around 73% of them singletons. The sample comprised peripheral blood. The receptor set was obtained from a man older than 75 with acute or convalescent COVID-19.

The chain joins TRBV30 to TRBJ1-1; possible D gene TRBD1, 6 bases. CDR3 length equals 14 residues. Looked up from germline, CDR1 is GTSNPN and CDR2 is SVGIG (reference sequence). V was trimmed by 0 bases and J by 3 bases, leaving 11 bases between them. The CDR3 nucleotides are TGTGCCTGGAGTGTACACAGGGTAGACACTGAAGCTTTCTTT. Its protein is CAWSVHRVDTEAFF.

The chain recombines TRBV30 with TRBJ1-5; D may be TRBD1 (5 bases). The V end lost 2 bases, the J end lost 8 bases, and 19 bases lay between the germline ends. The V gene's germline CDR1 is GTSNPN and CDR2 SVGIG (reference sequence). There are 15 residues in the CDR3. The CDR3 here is CAWSLRTRLQEPQHF. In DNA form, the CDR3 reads TGTGCCTGGAGTTTGAGGACCAGATTACAGGAGCCCCAGCATTTT. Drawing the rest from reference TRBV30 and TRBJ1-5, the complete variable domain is SQTIHQWPATLVQPVGSPLSLECTVEGTSNPNLYWYRQAAGRGLQLLFYSVGIGQISSEVPQNLSASRPQDRQFILSSKKLLLSDSGFYLCAWSLRTRLQEPQHFGDGTRLSIL.

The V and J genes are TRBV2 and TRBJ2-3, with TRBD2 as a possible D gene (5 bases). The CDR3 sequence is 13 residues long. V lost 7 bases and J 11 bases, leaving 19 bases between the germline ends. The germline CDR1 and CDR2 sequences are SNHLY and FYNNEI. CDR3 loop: CASIYKDPRGQYF. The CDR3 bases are TGTGCCAGCATCTATAAGGACCCACGGGGGCAGTATTTT.

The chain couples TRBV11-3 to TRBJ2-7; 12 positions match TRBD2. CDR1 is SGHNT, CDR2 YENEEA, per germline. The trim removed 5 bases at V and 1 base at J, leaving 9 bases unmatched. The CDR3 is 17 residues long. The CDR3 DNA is TGTGCCAGCAGCATACGCACCGGGACTAGCGGGTCCTACGAGCAGTACTTC. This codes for CASSIRTGTSGSYEQYF.

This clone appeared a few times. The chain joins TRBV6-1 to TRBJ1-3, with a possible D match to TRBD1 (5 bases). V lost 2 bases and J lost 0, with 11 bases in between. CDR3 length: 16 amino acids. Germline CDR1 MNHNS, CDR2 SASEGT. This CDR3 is CASSESQGLSGNTIYF. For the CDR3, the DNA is TGTGCCAGCAGTGAATCGCAGGGCCTCTCTGGAAACACCATATATTTT.

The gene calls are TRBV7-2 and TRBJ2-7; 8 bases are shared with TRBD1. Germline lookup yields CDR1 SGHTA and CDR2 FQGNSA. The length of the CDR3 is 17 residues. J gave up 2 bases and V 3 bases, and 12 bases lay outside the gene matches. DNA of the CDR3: TGTGCCAGCAGCTTGGTCGGACAGGGTTTGTCTCCCTACGAGCAGTACTTC. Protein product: CASSLVGQGLSPYEQYF.

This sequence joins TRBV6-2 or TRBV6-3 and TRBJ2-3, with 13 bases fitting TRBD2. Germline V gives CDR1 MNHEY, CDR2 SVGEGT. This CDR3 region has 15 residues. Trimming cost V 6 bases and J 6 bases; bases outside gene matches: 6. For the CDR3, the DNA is TGTGCCAGCAGATACGGGACTAGCGGGACCGATACGCAGTATTTT. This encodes CASRYGTSGTDTQYF.

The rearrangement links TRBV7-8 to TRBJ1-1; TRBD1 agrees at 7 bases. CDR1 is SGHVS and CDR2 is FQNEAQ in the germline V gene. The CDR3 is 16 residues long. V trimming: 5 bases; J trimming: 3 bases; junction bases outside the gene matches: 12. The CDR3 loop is CASSLLGGLIDTEAFF. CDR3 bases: TGTGCCAGCAGCCTATTAGGGGGCCTCATTGACACTGAAGCTTTCTTT.

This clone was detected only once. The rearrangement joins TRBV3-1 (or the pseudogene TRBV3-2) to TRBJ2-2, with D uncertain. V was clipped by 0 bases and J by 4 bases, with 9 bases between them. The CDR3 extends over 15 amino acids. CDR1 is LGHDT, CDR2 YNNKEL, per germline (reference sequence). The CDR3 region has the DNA TGTGCCAGCAGCCAAGATACTCGGTTCACCGGGGAGCTGTTTTTT. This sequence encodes CASSQDTRFTGELFF.

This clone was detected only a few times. The CDR3 region is CASRISDRGGQPQHF. The CDR3, as DNA: TGTGCCAGCAGGATCTCGGACAGGGGGGGTCAGCCCCAGCATTTT. J is TRBJ1-5 and V is TRBV11-1, with 10 bases fitting TRBD1. Looked up from germline, CDR1 is SGHAT and CDR2 is FQDESV (reference sequence). This CDR3 has 15 amino acids. With V trimmed by 6 bases and J by 6 bases, 8 bases remained unmatched.

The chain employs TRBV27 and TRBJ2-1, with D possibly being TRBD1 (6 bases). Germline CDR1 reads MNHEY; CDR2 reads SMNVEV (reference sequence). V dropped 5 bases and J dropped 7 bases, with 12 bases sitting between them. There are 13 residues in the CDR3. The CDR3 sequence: CASSIGTLNEQFF. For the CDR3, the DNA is TGTGCCAGCAGTATCGGGACATTGAATGAGCAGTTCTTC.

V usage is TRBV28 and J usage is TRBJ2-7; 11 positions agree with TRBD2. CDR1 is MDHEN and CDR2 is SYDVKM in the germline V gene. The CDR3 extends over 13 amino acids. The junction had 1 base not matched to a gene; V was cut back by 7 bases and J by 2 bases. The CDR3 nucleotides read TGTGCCAGCACACTAGCGGGGGCCTACGAGCAGTACTTC. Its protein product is CASTLAGAYEQYF.

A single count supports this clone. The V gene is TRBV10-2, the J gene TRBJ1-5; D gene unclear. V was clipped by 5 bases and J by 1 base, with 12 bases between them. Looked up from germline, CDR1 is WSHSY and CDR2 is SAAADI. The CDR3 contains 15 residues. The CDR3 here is CASSPQDLSNQPQHF. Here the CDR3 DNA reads TGCGCCAGCAGTCCCCAGGATCTGAGCAATCAGCCCCAGCATTTT.

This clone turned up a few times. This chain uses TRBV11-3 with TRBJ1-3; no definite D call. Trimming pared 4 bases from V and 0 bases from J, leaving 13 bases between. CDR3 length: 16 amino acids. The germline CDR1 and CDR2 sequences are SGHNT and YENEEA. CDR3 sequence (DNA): TGTGCCAGCAGCTCACCGGCGGAGGGCTCTGGAAACACCATATATTTT. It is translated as CASSSPAEGSGNTIYF.

The CDR3 reads CASSPLAVSTDTQYF. The CDR3 region has the DNA TGCGCCAGCAGCCCTCTAGCGGTTAGCACAGATACGCAGTATTTT. The chain has TRBV5-1 and TRBJ2-3; 7 bases agree with TRBD2. V trimming: 4 bases; J trimming: 0 bases; junction bases outside the gene matches: 5. The CDR3 is made up of 15 amino acids. CDR1 and CDR2 (germline): SGHRS, YFSETQ.

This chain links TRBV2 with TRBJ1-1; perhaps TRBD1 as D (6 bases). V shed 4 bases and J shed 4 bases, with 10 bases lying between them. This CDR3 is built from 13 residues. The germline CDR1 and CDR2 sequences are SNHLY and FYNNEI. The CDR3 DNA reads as TGTGCCAGCAGTGGCGTCAGGGGCACTGAAGCTTTCTTT. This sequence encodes CASSGVRGTEAFF.

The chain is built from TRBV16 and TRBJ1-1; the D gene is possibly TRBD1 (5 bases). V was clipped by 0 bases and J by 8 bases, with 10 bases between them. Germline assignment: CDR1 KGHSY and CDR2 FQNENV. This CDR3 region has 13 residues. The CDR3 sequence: CASSQSVQGEAFF. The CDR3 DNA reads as TGTGCCAGCAGCCAATCGGTCCAGGGAGAAGCTTTCTTT.

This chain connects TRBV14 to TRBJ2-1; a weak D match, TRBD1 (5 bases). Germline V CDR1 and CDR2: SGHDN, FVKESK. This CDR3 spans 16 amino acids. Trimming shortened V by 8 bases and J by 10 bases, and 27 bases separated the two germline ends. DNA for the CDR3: TGTGCCAGCGCAAGCCAAGGGGCCCGCGGATCGAGAGAGCAGTTCTTC. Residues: CASASQGARGSREQFF.

DNA of the CDR3: TGTGCCAGCAGTACTCGGGACTTGGCTAACTATGGCTACACCTTC. This translates into CASSTRDLANYGYTF. The rearrangement joins TRBV6-2 or TRBV6-3 to TRBJ1-2; D is perhaps TRBD1 (5 bases). The CDR3 is 15 residues long. Germline V gives CDR1 MNHEY, CDR2 SVGEGT. Trimming took 5 bases from V and 0 from J, leaving 13 bases between them.

CDR3 coding DNA: TGTGCCAGCAGCCAACGGGGACAGGGTCCGGGGAATGAGCAGTTCTTC. This codes for CASSQRGQGPGNEQFF. V usage is TRBV3-1 (or the pseudogene TRBV3-2) and J usage is TRBJ2-1; the match to TRBD1 covers 9 bases. The trim removed 2 bases at V and 7 bases at J, leaving 9 bases unmatched. From germline, CDR1 is LGHDT and CDR2 YNNKEL (reference sequence). This CDR3 comprises 16 residues.

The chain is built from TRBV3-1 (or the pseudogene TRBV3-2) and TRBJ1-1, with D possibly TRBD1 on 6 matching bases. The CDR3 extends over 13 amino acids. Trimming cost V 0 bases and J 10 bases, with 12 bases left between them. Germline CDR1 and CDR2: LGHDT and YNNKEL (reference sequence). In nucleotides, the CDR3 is TGTGCCAGCAGCCAAGATTGGCAGGGGACAGCTTTCTTT. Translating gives CASSQDWQGTAFF.

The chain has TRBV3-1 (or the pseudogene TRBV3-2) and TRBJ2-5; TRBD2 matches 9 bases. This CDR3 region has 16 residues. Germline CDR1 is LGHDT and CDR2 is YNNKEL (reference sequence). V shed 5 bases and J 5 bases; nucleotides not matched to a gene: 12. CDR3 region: CASSYRSGGPSETQYF. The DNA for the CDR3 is TGTGCCAGCAGCTATAGGAGCGGGGGGCCATCTGAGACCCAGTACTTC.

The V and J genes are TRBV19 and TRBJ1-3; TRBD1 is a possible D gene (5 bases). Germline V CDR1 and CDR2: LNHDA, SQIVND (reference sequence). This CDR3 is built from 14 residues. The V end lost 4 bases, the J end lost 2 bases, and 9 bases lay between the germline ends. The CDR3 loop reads CASSSWGAGNTIYF. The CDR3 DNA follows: TGTGCCAGTAGTAGCTGGGGCGCTGGAAACACCATATATTTT.

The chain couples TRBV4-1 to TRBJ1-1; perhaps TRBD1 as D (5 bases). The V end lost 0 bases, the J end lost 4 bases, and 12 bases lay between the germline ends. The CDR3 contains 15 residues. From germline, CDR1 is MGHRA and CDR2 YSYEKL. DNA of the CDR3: TGCGCCAGCAGCCAAGAACCAGGCGGGGCCACTGAAGCTTTCTTT. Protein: CASSQEPGGATEAFF.

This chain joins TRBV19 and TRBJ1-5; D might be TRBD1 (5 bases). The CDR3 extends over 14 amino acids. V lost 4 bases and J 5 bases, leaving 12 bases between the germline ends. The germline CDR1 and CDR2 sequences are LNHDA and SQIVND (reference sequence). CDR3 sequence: CASSTRGGYQPQHF. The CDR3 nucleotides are TGTGCCAGTAGTACGAGGGGAGGGTATCAGCCCCAGCATTTT.

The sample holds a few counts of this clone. In DNA, the CDR3 is TGTGCCAGCAGCGTAGGTGGGGGGTACAATGAGCAGTTCTTC. Translation gives CASSVGGGYNEQFF. The V gene is TRBV9, the J gene TRBJ2-1; D perhaps matches TRBD2 (6 bases). Germline V gives CDR1 SGDLS, CDR2 YYNGEE. The germline V and J ends were trimmed by 0 bases and 4 bases, with 8 bases remaining between them. The CDR3 contains 14 residues.

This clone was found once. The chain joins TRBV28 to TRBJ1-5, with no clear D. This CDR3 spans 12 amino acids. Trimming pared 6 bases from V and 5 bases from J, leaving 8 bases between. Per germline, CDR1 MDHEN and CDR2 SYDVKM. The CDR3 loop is CASRSSYQPQHF. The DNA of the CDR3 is TGTGCCAGCAGGTCCTCCTATCAGCCCCAGCATTTT.

The DNA of the CDR3 is TGTGCCAGCAGTATACTCGGGACATCGAACTCTGGAAACACCATATATTTT. This translates into CASSILGTSNSGNTIYF. The chain has TRBV2 and TRBJ1-3, with D tentatively TRBD1 (6 bases). Germline CDR1 SNHLY, CDR2 FYNNEI. The CDR3 has 17 amino acids. V lost 5 bases and J 0 bases, leaving 17 bases between the germline ends. The full variable domain, rest sourced from reference TRBV2 and TRBJ1-3, is EPEVTQTPSHQVTQMGQEVILRCVPISNHLYFYWYRQILGQKVEFLVSFYNNEISEKSEIFDDQFSVERPDGSNFTLKIRSTKLEDSAMYFCASSILGTSNSGNTIYFGEGSWLTVV.